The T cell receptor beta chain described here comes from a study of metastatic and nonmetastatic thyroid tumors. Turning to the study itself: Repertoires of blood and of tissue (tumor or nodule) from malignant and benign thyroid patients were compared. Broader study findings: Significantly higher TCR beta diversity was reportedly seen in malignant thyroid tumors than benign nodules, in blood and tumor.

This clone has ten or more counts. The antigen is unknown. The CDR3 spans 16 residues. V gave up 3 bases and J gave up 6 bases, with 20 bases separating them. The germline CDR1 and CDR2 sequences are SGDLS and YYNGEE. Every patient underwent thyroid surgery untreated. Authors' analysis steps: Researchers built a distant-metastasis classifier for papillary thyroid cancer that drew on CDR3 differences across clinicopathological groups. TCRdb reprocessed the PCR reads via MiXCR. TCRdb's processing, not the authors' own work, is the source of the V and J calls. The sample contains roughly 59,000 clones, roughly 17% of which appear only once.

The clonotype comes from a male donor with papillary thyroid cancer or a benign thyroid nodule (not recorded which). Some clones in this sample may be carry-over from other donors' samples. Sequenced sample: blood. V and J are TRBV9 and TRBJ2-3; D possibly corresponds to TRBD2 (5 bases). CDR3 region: CASSAPARGVSDTQYF. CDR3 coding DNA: TGTGCCAGCAGCGCCCCCGCACGGGGAGTTTCGGATACGCAGTATTTT.